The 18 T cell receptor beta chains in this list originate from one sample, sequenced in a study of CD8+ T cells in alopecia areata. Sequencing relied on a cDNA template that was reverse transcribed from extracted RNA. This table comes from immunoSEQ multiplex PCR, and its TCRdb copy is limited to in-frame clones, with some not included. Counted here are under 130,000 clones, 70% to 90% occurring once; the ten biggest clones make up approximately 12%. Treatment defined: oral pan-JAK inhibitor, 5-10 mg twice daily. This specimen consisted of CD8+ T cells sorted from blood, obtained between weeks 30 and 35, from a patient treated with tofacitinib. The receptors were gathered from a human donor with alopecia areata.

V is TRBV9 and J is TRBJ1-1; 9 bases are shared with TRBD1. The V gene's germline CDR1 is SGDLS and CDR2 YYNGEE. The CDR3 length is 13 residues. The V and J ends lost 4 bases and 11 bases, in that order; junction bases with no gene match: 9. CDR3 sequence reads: CASSPRDRVDAFF. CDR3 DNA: TGTGCCAGCAGCCCCCGGGACAGGGTAGACGCTTTCTTT. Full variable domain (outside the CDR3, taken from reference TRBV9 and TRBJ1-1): DSGVTQTPKHLITATGQRVTLRCSPRSGDLSVYWYQQSLDQGLQFLIQYYNGEERAKGNILERFSAQQFPDLHSELNLSSLELGDSALYFCASSPRDRVDAFFGQGTRLTVV.

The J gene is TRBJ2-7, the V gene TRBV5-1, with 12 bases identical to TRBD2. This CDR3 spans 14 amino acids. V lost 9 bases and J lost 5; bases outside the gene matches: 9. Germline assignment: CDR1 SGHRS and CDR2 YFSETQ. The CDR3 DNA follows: TGCGCCAACGTCCCGACTAGCGGGAGCGACGAGCAGTACTTC. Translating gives CANVPTSGSDEQYF.

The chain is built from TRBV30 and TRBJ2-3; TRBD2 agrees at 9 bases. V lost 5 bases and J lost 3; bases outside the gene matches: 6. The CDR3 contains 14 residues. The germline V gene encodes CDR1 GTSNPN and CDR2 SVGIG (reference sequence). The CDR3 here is CAWGGLATTDTQYF. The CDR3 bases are TGTGCCTGGGGGGGACTAGCCACGACAGATACGCAGTATTTT.

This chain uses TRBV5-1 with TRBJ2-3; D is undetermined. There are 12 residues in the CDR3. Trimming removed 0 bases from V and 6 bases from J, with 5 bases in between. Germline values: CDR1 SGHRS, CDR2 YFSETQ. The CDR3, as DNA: TGCGCCAGCAGCTTGGAAGGGGATACGCAGTATTTT. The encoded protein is CASSLEGDTQYF.

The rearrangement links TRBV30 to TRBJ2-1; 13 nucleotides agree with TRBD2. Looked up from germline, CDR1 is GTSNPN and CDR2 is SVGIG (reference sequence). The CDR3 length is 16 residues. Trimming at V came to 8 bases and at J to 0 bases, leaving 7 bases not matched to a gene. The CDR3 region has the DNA TGTGCCGCAAACGGACTAGCGGGAGACTCCTACAATGAGCAGTTCTTC. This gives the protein CAANGLAGDSYNEQFF.

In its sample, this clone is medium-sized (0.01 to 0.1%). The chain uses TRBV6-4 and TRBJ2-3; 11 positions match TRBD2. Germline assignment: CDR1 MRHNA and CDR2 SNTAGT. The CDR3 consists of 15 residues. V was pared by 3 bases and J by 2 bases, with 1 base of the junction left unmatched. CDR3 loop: CASSELAGATDTQYF. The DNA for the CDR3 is TGTGCCAGCAGTGAACTAGCGGGGGCCACAGATACGCAGTATTTT.

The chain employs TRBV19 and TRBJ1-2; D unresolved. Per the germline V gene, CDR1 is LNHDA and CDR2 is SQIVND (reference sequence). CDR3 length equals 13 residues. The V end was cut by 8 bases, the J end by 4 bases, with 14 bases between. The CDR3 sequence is CASRPRPAYGYTF. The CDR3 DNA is TGTGCCAGTCGACCCCGGCCGGCCTATGGCTACACCTTC. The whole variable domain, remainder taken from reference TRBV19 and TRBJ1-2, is DGGITQSPKYLFRKEGQNVTLSCEQNLNHDAMYWYRQDPGQGLRLIYYSQIVNDFQKGDIAEGYSVSREKKESFPLTVTSAQKNPTAFYLCASRPRPAYGYTFGSGTRLTVV.

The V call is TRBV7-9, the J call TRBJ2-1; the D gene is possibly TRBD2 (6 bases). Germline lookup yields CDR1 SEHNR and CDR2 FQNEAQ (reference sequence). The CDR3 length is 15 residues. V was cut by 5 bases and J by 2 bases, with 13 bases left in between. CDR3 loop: CASSPQRAPYNEQFF. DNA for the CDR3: TGTGCCAGCAGCCCCCAGCGGGCACCCTACAATGAGCAGTTCTTC.

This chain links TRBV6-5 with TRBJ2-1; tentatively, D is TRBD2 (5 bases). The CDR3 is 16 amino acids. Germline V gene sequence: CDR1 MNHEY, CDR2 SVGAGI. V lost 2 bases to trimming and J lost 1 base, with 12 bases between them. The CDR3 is CASSYTLRGSYNEQFF. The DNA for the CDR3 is TGTGCCAGCAGTTACACCTTACGAGGGTCCTACAATGAGCAGTTCTTC.

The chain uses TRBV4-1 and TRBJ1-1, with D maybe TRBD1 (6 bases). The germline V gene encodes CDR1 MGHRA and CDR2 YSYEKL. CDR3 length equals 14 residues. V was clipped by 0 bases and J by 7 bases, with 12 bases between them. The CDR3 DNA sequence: TGCGCCAGCAGCCAAGAGGCAGGGGTGGATGAAGCTTTCTTT. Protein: CASSQEAGVDEAFF.

In DNA, the CDR3 is TGTGCCAGCAGTTCAGGGCCGGCCTACGAGCAGTACTTC. Residues: CASSSGPAYEQYF. The chain links TRBV27 to TRBJ2-7; D is perhaps TRBD1 (5 bases). The ends were cut back, 4 bases at V and 2 bases at J, with 9 bases in the middle. Germline V lookup: CDR1 MNHEY, CDR2 SMNVEV (reference sequence). CDR3 length: 13 residues.

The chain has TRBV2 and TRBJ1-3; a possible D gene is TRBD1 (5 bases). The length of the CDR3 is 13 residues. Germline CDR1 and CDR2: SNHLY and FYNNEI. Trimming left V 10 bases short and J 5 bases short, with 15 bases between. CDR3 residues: CATLGGRRNTIYF. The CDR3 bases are TGTGCCACCTTGGGGGGTAGGAGAAACACCATATATTTT.

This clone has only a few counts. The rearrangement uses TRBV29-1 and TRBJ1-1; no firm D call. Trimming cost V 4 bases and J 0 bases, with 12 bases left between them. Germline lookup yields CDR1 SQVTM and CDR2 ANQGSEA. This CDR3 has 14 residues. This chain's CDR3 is CSVAYGPMNTEAFF. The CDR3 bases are TGCAGCGTTGCATACGGGCCGATGAACACTGAAGCTTTCTTT.

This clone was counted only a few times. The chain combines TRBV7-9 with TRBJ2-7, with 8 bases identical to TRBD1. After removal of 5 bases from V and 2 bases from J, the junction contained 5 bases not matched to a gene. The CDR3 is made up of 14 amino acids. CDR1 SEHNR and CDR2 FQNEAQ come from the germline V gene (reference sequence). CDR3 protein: CASSPQGATYEQYF. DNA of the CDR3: TGTGCCAGCAGCCCGCAGGGGGCGACCTACGAGCAGTACTTC.

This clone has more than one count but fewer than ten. The CDR3 coding sequence is TGTGCCTGGAGGATTGGAGGCGGGGCCAACGTCCTGACTTTC. Translating gives CAWRIGGGANVLTF. The rearrangement links TRBV30 to TRBJ2-6; weak D call: TRBD2 (5 bases). V was cut by 3 bases and J by 4 bases, with 10 bases left in between. Germline loops: CDR1 GTSNPN, CDR2 SVGIG (reference sequence). This CDR3 is 14 amino acids long.

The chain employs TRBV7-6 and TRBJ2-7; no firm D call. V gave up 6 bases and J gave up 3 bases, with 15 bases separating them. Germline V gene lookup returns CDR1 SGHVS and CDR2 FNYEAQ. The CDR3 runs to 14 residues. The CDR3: CASSSSVGFYEQYF. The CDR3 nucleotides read TGTGCCAGCAGTTCCTCGGTGGGGTTCTACGAGCAGTACTTC. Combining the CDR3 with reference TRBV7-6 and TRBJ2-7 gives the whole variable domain GAGVSQSPRYKVTKRGQDVALRCDPISGHVSLYWYRQALGQGPEFLTYFNYEAQQDKSGLPNDRFSAERPEGSISTLTIQRTEQRDSAMYRCASSSSVGFYEQYFGPGTRLTVT.

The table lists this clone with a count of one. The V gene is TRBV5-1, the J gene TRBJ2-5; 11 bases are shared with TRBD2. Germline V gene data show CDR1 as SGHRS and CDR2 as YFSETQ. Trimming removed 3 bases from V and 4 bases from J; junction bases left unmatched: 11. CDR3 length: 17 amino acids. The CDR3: CASSSHGGLAVPETQYF. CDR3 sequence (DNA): TGCGCCAGCAGCTCCCATGGGGGACTAGCGGTCCCAGAGACCCAGTACTTC.

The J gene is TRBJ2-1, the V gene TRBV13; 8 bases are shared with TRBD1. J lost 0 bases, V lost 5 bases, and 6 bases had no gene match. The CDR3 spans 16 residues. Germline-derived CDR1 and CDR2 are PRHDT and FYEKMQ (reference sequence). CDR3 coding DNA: TGTGCCAGCAGCCCGAGACAGGGGAGCTCCTACAATGAGCAGTTCTTC. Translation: CASSPRQGSSYNEQFF.